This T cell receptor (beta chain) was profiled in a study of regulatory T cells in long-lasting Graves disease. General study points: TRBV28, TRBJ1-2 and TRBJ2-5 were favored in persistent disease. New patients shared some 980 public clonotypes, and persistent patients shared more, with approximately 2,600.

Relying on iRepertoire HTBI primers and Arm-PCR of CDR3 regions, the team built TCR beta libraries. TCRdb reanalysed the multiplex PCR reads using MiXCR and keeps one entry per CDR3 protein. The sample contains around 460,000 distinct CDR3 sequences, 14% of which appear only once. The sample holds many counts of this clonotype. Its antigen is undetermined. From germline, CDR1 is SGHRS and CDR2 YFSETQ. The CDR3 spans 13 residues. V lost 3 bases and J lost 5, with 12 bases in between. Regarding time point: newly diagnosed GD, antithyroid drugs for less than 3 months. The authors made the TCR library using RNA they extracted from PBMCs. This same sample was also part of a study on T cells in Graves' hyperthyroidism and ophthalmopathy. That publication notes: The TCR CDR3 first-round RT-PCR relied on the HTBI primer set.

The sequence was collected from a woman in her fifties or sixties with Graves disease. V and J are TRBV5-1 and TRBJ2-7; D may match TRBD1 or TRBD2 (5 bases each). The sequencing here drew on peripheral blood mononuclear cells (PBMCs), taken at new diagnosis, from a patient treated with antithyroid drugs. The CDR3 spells CASSWTGTDEQYF. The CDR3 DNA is TGCGCCAGCAGCTGGACCGGGACGGACGAGCAGTACTTC.